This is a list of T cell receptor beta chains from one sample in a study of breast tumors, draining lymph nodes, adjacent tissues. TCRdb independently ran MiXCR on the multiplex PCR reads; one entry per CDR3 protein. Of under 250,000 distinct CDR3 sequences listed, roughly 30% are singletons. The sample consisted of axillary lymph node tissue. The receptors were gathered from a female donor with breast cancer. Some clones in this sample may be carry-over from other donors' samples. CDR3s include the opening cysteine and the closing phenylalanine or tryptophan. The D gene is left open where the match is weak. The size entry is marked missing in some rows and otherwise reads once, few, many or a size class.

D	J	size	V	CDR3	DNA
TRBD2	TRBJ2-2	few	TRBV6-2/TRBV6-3	CASTRLAVGTGELFF	TGTGCCAGCACCCGGCTAGCGGTCGGCACCGGGGAGCTGTTTTTT
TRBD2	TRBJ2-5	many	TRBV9	CASSSSGLARETQYF	TGTGCCAGCAGCTCCTCGGGACTAGCGAGGGAGACCCAGTACTTC
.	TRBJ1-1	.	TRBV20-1	CSVDGGLRAFF	TGCAGCGTTGATGGGGGGTTGAGGGCTTTCTTT
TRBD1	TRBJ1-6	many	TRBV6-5	CASSDIGQVGNSPLHF	TGTGCCAGCAGTGATATTGGACAGGTCGGAAATTCACCCCTCCACTTT
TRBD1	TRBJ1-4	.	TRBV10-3	CAISSDRDKRGEKLFF	TGTGCCATCAGTTCGGACAGGGATAAGAGGGGGGAAAAACTGTTTTTT
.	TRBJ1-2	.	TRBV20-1	CSARDTPSNYGYTF	TGCAGTGCTAGAGATACTCCCTCGAACTATGGCTACACCTTC
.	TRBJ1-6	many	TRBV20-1	CSASRRDGNSPLHF	TGCAGTGCTTCCCGCAGGGACGGTAATTCACCCCTCCACTTT
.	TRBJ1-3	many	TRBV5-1	CASSLVGGNTIYF	TGCGCCAGCAGCTTGGTAGGTGGAAACACCATATATTTT
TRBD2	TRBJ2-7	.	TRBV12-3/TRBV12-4	CAGSLRGGYEQYF	TGCGCCGGCAGTTTACGCGGGGGCTACGAGCAGTACTTC
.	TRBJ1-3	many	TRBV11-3	CASTFKLGSGNTIYF	TGTGCCAGCACCTTTAAGTTGGGCTCTGGAAACACCATATATTTT
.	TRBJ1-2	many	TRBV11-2	CASSFGYGYTF	TGTGCCAGCAGCTTCGGATATGGCTACACCTTC
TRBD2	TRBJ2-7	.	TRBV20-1	CSARGGGGREQYF	TGCAGTGCTAGAGGGGGGGGGGGTCGCGAGCAGTACTTC
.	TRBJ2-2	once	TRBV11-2	CASSLWGSGELFF	TGTGCCAGCAGCTTATGGGGATCCGGGGAGCTGTTTTTT
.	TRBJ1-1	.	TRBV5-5	CASSFTGSGNTEAFF	TGTGCCAGCAGCTTTACAGGGAGCGGGAACACTGAAGCTTTCTTT
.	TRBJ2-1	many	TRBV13	CASSHDLAAGSYNEQFF	TGTGCCAGCAGCCACGATTTGGCAGCCGGCTCCTACAATGAGCAGTTCTTC
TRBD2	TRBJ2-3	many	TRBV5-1	CASSSNSGTNTQYF	TGCGCCAGCAGCTCCAATAGCGGGACAAATACGCAGTATTTT
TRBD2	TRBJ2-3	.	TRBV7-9	CASSGTSGTFTDTQYF	TGTGCCAGCAGCGGGACTAGCGGGACTTTCACAGATACGCAGTATTTT
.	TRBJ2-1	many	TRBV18	CASSPIGRWDEQFF	TGTGCCAGCTCACCAATCGGCCGCTGGGATGAGCAGTTCTTC
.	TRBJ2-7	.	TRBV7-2	CAGSRTGVYEQYF	TGTGCCGGCAGCCGCACTGGGGTATACGAGCAGTACTTC
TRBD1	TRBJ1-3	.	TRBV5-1	CASSPRTGKSGNTICF	TGCGCCAGCAGCCCCAGGACAGGGAAGAGTGGAAACACCATATGTTTT
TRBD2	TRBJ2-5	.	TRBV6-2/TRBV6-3	CASSTPRSGRGLETQYF	TGTGCCAGCAGTACCCCTCGCAGCGGGAGGGGGTTGGAGACCCAGTACTTC
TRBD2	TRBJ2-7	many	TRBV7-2	CASSRSGLAGNEQYF	TGTGCCAGCAGCCGATCGGGACTAGCGGGAAACGAGCAGTACTTC
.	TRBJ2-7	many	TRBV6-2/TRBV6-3	CASSPGWNYEQYF	TGTGCCAGCAGTCCCGGGTGGAACTACGAGCAGTACTTC
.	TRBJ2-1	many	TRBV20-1	CSAPPDYHRSGYNEQFF	TGCAGTGCTCCCCCCGACTATCACAGGTCGGGTTACAATGAGCAGTTCTTC
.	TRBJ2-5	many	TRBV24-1	CATSDLGSDVLETQYF	TGTGCCACCAGTGATCTCGGGAGTGATGTTTTAGAGACCCAGTACTTC
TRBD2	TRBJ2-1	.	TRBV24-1	CATSETGGDNEQFF	TGTGCCACCAGTGAGACGGGAGGTGACAATGAGCAGTTCTTC
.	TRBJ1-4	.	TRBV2	CASSGHGANEELFF	TGTGCCAGCAGTGGCCACGGGGCTAATGAAGAACTGTTTTTT
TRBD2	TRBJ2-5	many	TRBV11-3	CASSYRLAATQETQYF	TGTGCCAGCAGCTACCGTCTAGCGGCGACCCAAGAGACCCAGTACTTC
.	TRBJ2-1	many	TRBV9	CASSVGGTYNEQFF	TGTGCCAGCAGCGTTGGGGGGACCTACAATGAGCAGTTCTTC
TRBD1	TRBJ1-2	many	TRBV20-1	CSARDPGRGPGYTF	TGCAGTGCTAGAGATCCGGGAAGGGGGCCCGGCTACACCTTC
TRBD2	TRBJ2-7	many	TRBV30	CAWSVPGLAAYEQYF	TGTGCCTGGAGTGTCCCGGGACTAGCTGCCTACGAGCAGTACTTC
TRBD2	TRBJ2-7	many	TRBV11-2	CASSSSGMHEQYF	TGTGCCAGCAGCTCTAGCGGGATGCACGAGCAGTACTTC
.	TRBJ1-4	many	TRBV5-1	CASSFGSATNERLFF	TGCGCCAGCAGTTTCGGTTCGGCGACTAATGAAAGACTGTTTTTT
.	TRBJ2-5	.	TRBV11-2	CASSLPPGSGETQYF	TGTGCCAGCAGCTTACCCCCAGGGAGCGGAGAGACCCAGTACTTC
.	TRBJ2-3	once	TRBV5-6	CASSTGPVTDTQYF	TGTGCCAGCAGCACGGGTCCCGTCACAGATACGCAGTATTTT
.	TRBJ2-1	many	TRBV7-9	CASNHGGYNEQFF	TGTGCCAGCAACCACGGGGGTTACAATGAGCAGTTCTTC
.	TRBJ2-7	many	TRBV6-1	CASSESISQLYEQYF	TGTGCCAGCAGTGAATCAATCAGCCAACTCTACGAGCAGTACTTC
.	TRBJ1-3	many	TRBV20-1	CSAPSPGNTIYF	TGCAGTGCACCCAGTCCGGGAAACACCATATATTTT
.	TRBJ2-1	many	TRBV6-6	CASSPGVYNEQFF	TGTGCCAGCAGCCCTGGAGTGTACAATGAGCAGTTCTTC
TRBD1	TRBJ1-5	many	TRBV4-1	CASSYRTGGDQPQHF	TGCGCCAGCAGCTATCGGACAGGGGGCGATCAGCCCCAGCATTTT
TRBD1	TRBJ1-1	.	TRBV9	CASSRGAGGWTEAFF	TGTGCCAGCAGCCGGGGGGCAGGGGGATGGACTGAAGCTTTCTTT
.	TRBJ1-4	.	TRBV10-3	CATSERRGVAGEKLFF	TGTGCCACCAGTGAGCGCAGGGGAGTAGCTGGTGAAAAACTGTTTTTT
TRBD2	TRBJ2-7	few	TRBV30	CAWSPGGSYEQYF	TGTGCCTGGTCCCCGGGAGGGAGCTACGAGCAGTACTTC
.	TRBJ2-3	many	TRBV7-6	CASSLQEYTDTQYF	TGTGCCAGCAGCTTACAGGAATACACAGATACGCAGTATTTT
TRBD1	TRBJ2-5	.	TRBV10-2	CASSEGTGRAQETQYF	TGCGCCAGCAGTGAAGGGACAGGGAGGGCGCAAGAGACCCAGTACTTC
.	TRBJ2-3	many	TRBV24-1	CATSDLHRETDTQYF	TGTGCCACCAGTGATTTGCATCGGGAGACAGATACGCAGTATTTT
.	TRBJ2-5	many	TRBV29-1	CSVEDPGRETQCF	TGCAGCGTTGAAGATCCAGGCCGGGAGACCCAGTGCTTC
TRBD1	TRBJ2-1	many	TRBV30	CAFLQGAVSSYNEQFF	TGTGCCTTCCTCCAGGGGGCCGTTTCCTCCTACAATGAGCAGTTCTTC
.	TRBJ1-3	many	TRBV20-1	CSVNGDGNTIYF	TGCAGTGTGAACGGGGACGGAAACACCATATATTTT